This T cell receptor (beta chain) was captured by sequencing in a study of spatial heterogeneity in lung cancer. One entry per CDR3 protein, called by TCRdb with MiXCR from the 5' RACE reads. Altogether about 9,300 distinct CDR3 sequences are present, roughly 56% being singletons, with the ten largest covering roughly 28%. Findings and caveats of the study: Counts of expanded intratumoral alpha and beta TCRs tracked tumor mutation counts. Alpha and beta chain coverage of tumor T cells was estimated at about 7.4% and 14%, respectively.

Indicated time point: sample taken at primary tumor resection. Samples were obtained from about 75 donors, all untreated early-stage non-small cell lung cancer patients. The length of the CDR3 is 14 residues. Germline V lookup: CDR1 GTSNPN, CDR2 SVGIG (reference sequence). With 2 bases clipped from V and 6 bases from J, the junction kept 6 bases outside the gene matches. On this clonotype itself: Antigen specificity is unknown. This beta chain was picked up by a library intended for alpha chains and is off target, so its count carries little meaning.

The clonotype was recovered from a female donor with early-stage non-small cell lung cancer. The specimen was lung tumor tissue, collected at surgery. V usage is TRBV30 and J usage is TRBJ2-2; the match to TRBD2 covers 7 bases. The CDR3 protein is CAWSWRGGAGELFF. The DNA for the CDR3 is TGTGCCTGGAGTTGGCGGGGAGGGGCCGGGGAGCTGTTTTTT.